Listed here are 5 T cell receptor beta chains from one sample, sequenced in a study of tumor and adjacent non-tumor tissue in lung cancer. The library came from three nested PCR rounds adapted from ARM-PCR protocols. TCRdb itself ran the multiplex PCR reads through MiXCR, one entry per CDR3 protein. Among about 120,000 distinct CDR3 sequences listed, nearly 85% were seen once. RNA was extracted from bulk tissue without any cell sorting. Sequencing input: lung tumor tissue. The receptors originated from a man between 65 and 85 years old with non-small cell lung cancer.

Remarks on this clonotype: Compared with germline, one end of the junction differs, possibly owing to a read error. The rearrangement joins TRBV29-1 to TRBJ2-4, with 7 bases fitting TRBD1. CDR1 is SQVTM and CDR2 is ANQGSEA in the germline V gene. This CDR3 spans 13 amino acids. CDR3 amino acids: CSLAGQVKNIQNF. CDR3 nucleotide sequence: TGTAGCCTTGCTGGACAGGTTAAAAACATTCAGAACTTC.

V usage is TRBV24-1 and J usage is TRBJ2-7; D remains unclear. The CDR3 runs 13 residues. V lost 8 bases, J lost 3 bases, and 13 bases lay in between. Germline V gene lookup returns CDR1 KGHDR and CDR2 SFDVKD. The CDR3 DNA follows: TGTGCCACCATTGACTCGGCACGCTACGAGCAGTACTTC. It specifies CATIDSARYEQYF.

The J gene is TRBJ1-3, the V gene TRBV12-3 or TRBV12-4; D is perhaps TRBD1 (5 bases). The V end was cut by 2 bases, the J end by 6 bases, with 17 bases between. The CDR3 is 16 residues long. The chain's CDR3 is CASSLLVGGVVNTIYF. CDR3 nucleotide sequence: TGTGCCAGCAGTTTATTAGTCGGGGGAGTTGTAAACACCATATATTTT.

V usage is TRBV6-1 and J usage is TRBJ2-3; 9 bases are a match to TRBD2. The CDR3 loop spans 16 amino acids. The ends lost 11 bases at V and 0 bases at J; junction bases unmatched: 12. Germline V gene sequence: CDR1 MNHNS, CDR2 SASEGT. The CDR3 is CAGSVSSGASTDTQYF. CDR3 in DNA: TGTGCCGGTAGTGTATCTAGCGGGGCAAGCACAGATACGCAGTATTTT.

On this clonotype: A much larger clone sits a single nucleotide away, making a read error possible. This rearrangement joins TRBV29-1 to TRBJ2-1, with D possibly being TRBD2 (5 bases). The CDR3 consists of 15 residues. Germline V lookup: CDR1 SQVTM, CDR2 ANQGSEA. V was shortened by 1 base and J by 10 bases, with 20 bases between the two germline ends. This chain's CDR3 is CSVEGSGSSYEEQFF. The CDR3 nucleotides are TGCAGCGTTGAAGGAAGCGGTAGCTCCTACGAAGAGCAGTTCTTC.